The 14 T cell receptor beta chains below were found in one sample sequenced in a study of T cell responses to AZD1222 COVID-19 vaccine. Measured with immunoSEQ multiplex PCR; TCRdb has only the in-frame clones, and not every one. The table has some 120,000 clones, approximately 90% seen once; the top ten hold 0.85% to 1.3%. Material: peripheral blood, obtained on day 0 of AZD1222 vaccination. The receptors derive from an adult in good health.

The chain joins TRBV6-1 to TRBJ2-1; D uncertain. The CDR3 spans 14 residues. Germline-derived CDR1 and CDR2 are MNHNS and SASEGT. Trimming pared 2 bases from V and 9 bases from J, leaving 14 bases between. CDR3 region: CASSESPHSGEQFF. CDR3 nucleotide sequence: TGTGCCAGCAGTGAATCTCCCCATTCTGGTGAGCAGTTCTTC.

V usage is TRBV24-1 and J usage is TRBJ2-2, with 7 bases that match TRBD1. There are 13 residues in the CDR3. The V and J ends lost 7 bases and 4 bases, in that order; junction bases with no gene match: 2. Germline lookup yields CDR1 KGHDR and CDR2 SFDVKD. Here the CDR3 reads CATRQGSTGELFF. The CDR3 bases are TGTGCCACCAGACAGGGGTCCACCGGGGAGCTGTTTTTT.

The count of this clone is one. This chain links TRBV28 with TRBJ2-1, with TRBD1 matching 9 bases. The V gene's germline CDR1 is MDHEN and CDR2 SYDVKM. With V trimmed by 4 bases and J by 2 bases, 3 bases remained unmatched. The CDR3 length is 15 residues. Here the CDR3 DNA reads TGTGCCAGCAGTTCCGGACAGGGGACCTACAATGAGCAGTTCTTC. It encodes CASSSGQGTYNEQFF.

The chain is built from TRBV5-5 and TRBJ1-3; possibly TRBD1 for D (6 bases). The CDR3 loop spans 15 amino acids. Germline V gives CDR1 SGHKS, CDR2 YYEKEE (reference sequence). V gave up 0 bases and J gave up 1 base, with 8 bases separating them. The CDR3 loop reads CASSLEGTSGNTIYF. The CDR3 DNA is TGTGCCAGCAGCTTGGAGGGGACATCTGGAAACACCATATATTTT.

V is TRBV28 and J is TRBJ2-3, with TRBD2 matching 11 bases. V was clipped by 1 base and J by 0 bases; unmatched bases: 0. The CDR3 loop spans 16 amino acids. Germline CDR1 MDHEN, CDR2 SYDVKM. CDR3 sequence reads: CASSLLAGGSTDTQYF. The CDR3 region has the DNA TGTGCCAGCAGTTTATTAGCGGGAGGGAGCACAGATACGCAGTATTTT. The full variable domain, completed using reference TRBV28 and TRBJ2-3, is DVKVTQSSRYLVKRTGEKVFLECVQDMDHENMFWYRQDPGLGLRLIYFSYDVKMKEKGDIPEGYSVSREKKERFSLILESASTNQTSMYLCASSLLAGGSTDTQYFGPGTRLTVL.

This sequence joins TRBV12-3 or TRBV12-4 and TRBJ2-2; tentative D call: TRBD1 (5 bases). Trimming removed 4 bases from V and 7 bases from J, with 10 bases in between. The CDR3 covers 13 residues. The CDR3 sequence is CASSWQGNGELFF. CDR3 nucleotide sequence: TGTGCCAGCAGTTGGCAGGGCAACGGGGAGCTGTTTTTT.

V gene TRBV7-2 combines with J gene TRBJ2-3; a possible D gene is TRBD2 (6 bases). The germline gives CDR1 SGHTA, CDR2 FQGNSA. The CDR3 consists of 15 residues. V gave up 5 bases and J gave up 2 bases, with 14 bases separating them. The CDR3 is CASSQPGVPTDTQYF. DNA for the CDR3: TGTGCCAGCAGCCAGCCGGGGGTCCCCACAGATACGCAGTATTTT.

The rearrangement links TRBV27 to TRBJ2-1; D remains unclear. The V end was cut by 5 bases, the J end by 7 bases, with 12 bases between. The CDR3 covers 13 residues. The germline gives CDR1 MNHEY, CDR2 SMNVEV (reference sequence). The CDR3 region is CASSTNQKNEQFF. The CDR3 coding sequence is TGTGCCAGCAGTACGAATCAGAAAAATGAGCAGTTCTTC.

This chain uses TRBV18 with TRBJ1-2; D gene ambiguous. This CDR3 is built from 13 residues. Trimming took off 2 bases at V and 6 bases at J, with 10 bases between the two ends. Germline CDR1 is KGHSH and CDR2 is LQKENI. The CDR3 here is CASSPSTAHGYTF. CDR3 coding DNA: TGTGCCAGCTCACCAAGTACGGCGCATGGCTACACCTTC.

This sequence joins TRBV4-2 and TRBJ2-3, with a tentative D call TRBD2 (5 bases). From germline, CDR1 is LGHNA and CDR2 YNFKEQ. The CDR3 loop spans 16 amino acids. Trimming took 0 bases from V and 6 from J, leaving 16 bases between them. The CDR3 loop reads CASSQDRYAGLDTQYF. The CDR3 nucleotides read TGTGCCAGCAGCCAAGATCGCTACGCAGGACTTGATACGCAGTATTTT.

The chain employs TRBV29-1 and TRBJ1-2; D remains unclear. Trimming took 3 bases from V and 5 from J, leaving 7 bases between them. Germline V lookup: CDR1 SQVTM, CDR2 ANQGSEA. The CDR3 is 11 residues long. The CDR3 bases are TGCAGCGTTGATTCGGGGTATGGCTACACCTTC. It encodes CSVDSGYGYTF.

The rearrangement links TRBV2 to TRBJ2-7, with 14 nucleotides matching TRBD2. Germline V gives CDR1 SNHLY, CDR2 FYNNEI. With 6 bases clipped from V and 4 bases from J, the junction kept 11 bases outside the gene matches. The CDR3 spans 17 residues. The CDR3 sequence: CASSYGLAGGGGYEQYF. The CDR3 bases are TGTGCCAGCAGCTACGGACTAGCGGGAGGAGGGGGGTACGAGCAGTACTTC.

The chain joins TRBV11-1 to TRBJ2-7, with 7 bases that match TRBD1. The CDR3 is 15 residues long. Germline V lookup: CDR1 SGHAT, CDR2 FQDESV (reference sequence). Trimming took 5 bases from V and 0 from J; bases not matched to a gene: 7. The CDR3 DNA sequence: TGTGCCAGCAGCCCGCCGGACAGGCCCTCCTACGAGCAGTACTTC. Amino acid sequence: CASSPPDRPSYEQYF.

The genes are TRBV28 and TRBJ1-5, with D possibly TRBD1 on 6 matching bases. Deletions cut 6 bases from V and 3 bases from J, with 15 bases between. The germline V gene encodes CDR1 MDHEN and CDR2 SYDVKM. The CDR3 length is 15 residues. This CDR3 reads CASRTGQSYNQPQHF. The DNA of the CDR3 is TGTGCCAGCAGGACGGGACAATCTTACAATCAGCCCCAGCATTTT.